The next 7 T cell receptor beta chains were all read from a single sample in a study of shared clonotypes between healthy human individuals. Produced via immunoSEQ multiplex PCR; TCRdb's table is partial and in-frame only. The repertoire consists of some 510,000 clones, with 79% occurring once and the leading ten covering roughly 13%. Sample: PBMCs. These receptors came from a middle-aged woman in good health. Some clones in this sample may be carry-over from other donors' samples.

This clone showed up just once. The gene calls are TRBV9 and TRBJ2-3; D is uncertain. The germline CDR1 and CDR2 sequences are SGDLS and YYNGEE. Trimming left V 5 bases short and J 5 bases short, with 12 bases between. The CDR3 contains 13 residues. In DNA form, the CDR3 reads TGTGCCAGCAGTGCAACAATTGGAGATACGCAGTATTTT. As protein: CASSATIGDTQYF. The full variable domain, in which reference TRBV9 and TRBJ2-3 provide the parts outside the CDR3, is DSGVTQTPKHLITATGQRVTLRCSPRSGDLSVYWYQQSLDQGLQFLIQYYNGEERAKGNILERFSAQQFPDLHSELNLSSLELGDSALYFCASSATIGDTQYFGPGTRLTVL.

Here the CDR3 reads CAWSTAGTKNQPQHF. The CDR3 region has the DNA TGTGCCTGGAGTACCGCCGGGACAAAGAATCAGCCCCAGCATTTT. This rearrangement joins TRBV30 to TRBJ1-5, with a tentative D call TRBD1 (6 bases). The CDR3 runs to 15 residues. The germline gives CDR1 GTSNPN, CDR2 SVGIG (reference sequence). Deletions cut 2 bases from V and 4 bases from J, with 15 bases between.

The J gene is TRBJ2-7, the V gene TRBV5-1; D unresolved. This CDR3 has 15 residues. Germline V CDR1 and CDR2: SGHRS, YFSETQ. Trimming stripped 0 bases from V and 3 bases from J, with 13 bases between. The CDR3 sequence: CASSLVPGPGYEQYF. Here the CDR3 DNA reads TGCGCCAGCAGCTTGGTCCCCGGGCCCGGCTACGAGCAGTACTTC.

The V call is TRBV30, the J call TRBJ1-4, with a possible D match to TRBD1 (5 bases). This CDR3 spans 15 amino acids. V was pared by 1 base and J by 0 bases, with 9 bases between. Germline values: CDR1 GTSNPN, CDR2 SVGIG (reference sequence). Written as DNA, the CDR3 is TGTGCCTGGAGTGGGGGGGACGCAACTAATGAAAAACTGTTTTTT. Its translation: CAWSGGDATNEKLFF.

As for this clone: At one boundary the junction diverges from the germline segment, which might be a read error. The chain has TRBV29-1 and TRBJ2-7; D possibly corresponds to TRBD2 (5 bases). This CDR3 comprises 12 residues. CDR1 SQVTM and CDR2 ANQGSEA come from the germline V gene. In nucleotides, the CDR3 is TGCAGCGTTGGTGGGAGCTCCTACGAGCAGCACTTC. Amino acid sequence: CSVGGSSYEQHF.

The J gene is TRBJ2-1, the V gene TRBV6-6; D might be TRBD1 or TRBD2, each matching 6 bases. Germline CDR1 reads MNHNY; CDR2 reads SVGAGI (reference sequence). This CDR3 has 16 residues. The V end lost 5 bases, the J end lost 0 bases, and 14 bases lay between the germline ends. Here the CDR3 reads CASSPKGGSSYNEQFF. The CDR3, as DNA: TGTGCCAGCAGTCCCAAGGGGGGCAGCTCCTACAATGAGCAGTTCTTC.

The rearrangement joins TRBV5-1 to TRBJ1-2, with 8 bases lining up with TRBD1. The germline gives CDR1 SGHRS, CDR2 YFSETQ. With V trimmed by 0 bases and J by 5 bases, 6 bases remained unmatched. The length of the CDR3 is 15 residues. The CDR3 region has the DNA TGCGCCAGCAGCTTGGCCGGGACAGGCTCGTATGGCTACACCTTC. Translated: CASSLAGTGSYGYTF.